Given below is one TCR beta chain in context. This record comes from a study of blood T cell repertoires in COVID-19. Study information: Sites across the United States, Italy and Spain contributed samples from acute and convalescent COVID-19. PBMCs, B-cell-depleted T cells, or T cells were the source of the cDNA or gDNA that made up the material.

As originally analysed: Nucleated cell number was recorded as an estimate derived from reference gene primer amplification. Profiled with immunoSEQ multiplex PCR; TCRdb holds only in-frame clones, not every one. V and J calls and clone size come straight from that table; D and trimming were deduced from the DNA. Counted here are around 130,000 clones, roughly 88% occurring once; the ten biggest clones make up about 2.1%. Germline CDR1 and CDR2: SGHTA and FQGNSA. The CDR3 runs to 13 residues. Trimming pared 5 bases from V and 2 bases from J, leaving 10 bases between. The receptor was derived from a man in his sixties or seventies with active COVID-19. This rearrangement joins TRBV7-2 to TRBJ2-7; perhaps TRBD2 as D (6 bases). The sample taken for sequencing was peripheral blood. The CDR3 reads CASSTKRAYEQYF. In DNA form, the CDR3 reads TGTGCCAGCAGCACAAAGCGGGCCTACGAGCAGTACTTC. Supplemented by reference TRBV7-2 and TRBJ2-7, the full variable domain reads GAGVSQSPSNKVTEKGKDVELRCDPISGHTALYWYRQSLGQGLEFLIYFQGNSAPDKSGLPSDRFSAERTGGSVSTLTIQRTQQEDSAVYLCASSTKRAYEQYFGPGTRLTVT.